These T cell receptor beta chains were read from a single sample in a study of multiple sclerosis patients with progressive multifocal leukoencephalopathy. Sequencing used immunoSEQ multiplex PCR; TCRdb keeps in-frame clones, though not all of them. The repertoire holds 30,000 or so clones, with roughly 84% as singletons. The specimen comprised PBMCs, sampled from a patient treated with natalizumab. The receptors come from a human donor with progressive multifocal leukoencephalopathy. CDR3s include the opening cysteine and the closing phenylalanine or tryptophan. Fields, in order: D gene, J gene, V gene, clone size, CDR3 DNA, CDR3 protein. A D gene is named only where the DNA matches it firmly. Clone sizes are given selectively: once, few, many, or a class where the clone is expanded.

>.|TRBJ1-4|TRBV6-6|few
TGTGCCGCATCACGGACGGACAATAATGAAAAACTGTTTTTT
CAASRTDNNEKLFF
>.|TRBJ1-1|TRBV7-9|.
TGTGCCAGCAGCCCCGGTCCGAACACTGAAGCTTTCTTT
CASSPGPNTEAFF
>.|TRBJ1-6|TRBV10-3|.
TGTGCCATCAGGTGGGACCCGATGGATTCACCCCTCCACTTT
CAIRWDPMDSPLHF
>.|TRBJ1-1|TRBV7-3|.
TGTGCCAGCAGCTTCCCGCGTAGGGACCCTGAAGCTTTCTTT
CASSFPRRDPEAFF
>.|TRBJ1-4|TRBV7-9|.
TGTGCCAGCAGCTTAGTAAAGGGGGGGAATGAAAAACTGTTTTTT
CASSLVKGGNEKLFF
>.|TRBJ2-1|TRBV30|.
TGTGCCTGGACGAAATTCCTAGCCCTCAATGAGCAGTTCTTC
CAWTKFLALNEQFF
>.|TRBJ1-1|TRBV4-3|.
TGCGCCAGCAGCCTTAGGCAGGGACGGGACACTGAAGCTTTCTTT
CASSLRQGRDTEAFF
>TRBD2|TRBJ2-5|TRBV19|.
TGTGCCAGTAGTGAGGGACTAGCGGGGCAAGAGACCCAGTACTTC
CASSEGLAGQETQYF
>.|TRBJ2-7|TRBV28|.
TGTGCCAGCAGTCCCTATTTCGGGGGCGGCTACGAGCAGTACTTC
CASSPYFGGGYEQYF
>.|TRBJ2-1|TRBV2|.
TGTGCCAGCAGTGTATCACGAAGCACCTACAATGAGCAGTTCTTC
CASSVSRSTYNEQFF
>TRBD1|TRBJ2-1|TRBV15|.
TGTGCCACCGCAGGGAGACAGGGAAGCAATGAGCAGTTCTTC
CATAGRQGSNEQFF
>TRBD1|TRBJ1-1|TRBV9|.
TGTGCCAGCAGCCTGGGACAGGGGGCTGAAGCTTTCTTT
CASSLGQGAEAFF
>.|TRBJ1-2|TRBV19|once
TGTGCCAGTAGTGCAGGGACCCGCTACTATGGCTACACCTTC
CASSAGTRYYGYTF
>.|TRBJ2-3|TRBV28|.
TGTGCCAGCCGCAGGGGGACTAGCACAGATACGCAGTATTTT
CASRRGTSTDTQYF
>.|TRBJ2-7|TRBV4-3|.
TGCGCCAGCAGCCAAGATCCCCAATCCTACGAGCAGCACTTC
CASSQDPQSYEQHF
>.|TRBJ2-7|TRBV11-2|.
TGTGCCAGCAGCTTAGGCCGGGACGTATCCTACGAGCAGTACTTC
CASSLGRDVSYEQYF